This T cell receptor (beta chain) was identified in a study of graft-versus-host responses after intestinal transplantation. Study details: Grafts that recipients had were multivisceral, liver-intestinal, or isolated intestinal transplants. Anti-thymocyte globulin induction, then tacrolimus and steroids for two to four years, went to all recipients. Study-wide results and limits: The marrow of recipients harbored GvH clones, and ileum or blood showed some of them first. Peak GvH clone levels in circulation were associated with early post-transplant HvG declines.

The CDR3 has 13 amino acids. Unmatched junction bases numbered 7, after V lost 4 bases and J lost 8 bases. Germline V gives CDR1 MGHRA, CDR2 YSYEKL. About this clone itself: Its specificity is not known.

Sequencing was performed with immunoSEQ multiplex PCR; in TCRdb, only in-frame clones are kept and a portion is missing. This sample has 35,000 to 45,000 clones; just over 90% occur once, and the top ten carry less than 4%. Source: PBMCs, taken 734 days after intestinal transplantation. The clonotype originates from a human patient who received an intestinal transplant, so some T cells may come from the graft donor. The chain couples TRBV4-1 to TRBJ1-1; TRBD1 agrees at 7 bases. The CDR3 sequence: CASSPGTASEAFF. The CDR3 DNA is TGCGCCAGCAGCCCGGGGACAGCTTCCGAAGCTTTCTTT.